A single sample is the source of the 4 T cell receptor beta chains below, sequenced in a study of breast tumors, draining lymph nodes, adjacent tissues (dated by TCRdb to the mid-2010s). Lymph node samples came from the axillary draining lymph nodes of breast cancer patients. The method was multiplex PCR. Sequencing was performed on an Illumina HiSeq 2000. TCRdb reprocessed the public reads (quality trimming at Q25 with fastp, clone calling with MiXCR) and kept in-frame beta chains. When rows share a CDR3 protein, they turn into one entry using the most common DNA and genes. The sample table contains some 130,000 distinct CDR3 sequences; only one count was recorded for approximately 22% of them. The top ten constitute 2.2% of the sample. Material: axillary lymph node tissue. The receptors derive from a female donor with breast cancer. Some clones in this sample may be carry-over from other donors' samples.

The CDR3 region has the DNA TGTGCCAGTAGTCCGAGGGGGGCTCCGGATGAAAAACTGTTTTTT. Translating gives CASSPRGAPDEKLFF. The rearrangement uses TRBV19 and TRBJ1-4; D possibly corresponds to TRBD1 (6 bases). The CDR3 has 15 amino acids. Germline CDR1 reads LNHDA; CDR2 reads SQIVND (reference sequence). Trimming removed 5 bases at V and 6 bases at J, with 16 bases between.

This clonotype has ten or more counts. The chain recombines TRBV10-3 with TRBJ1-2; 7 bases are a match to TRBD1. The V and J ends lost 9 bases and 2 bases, in that order; junction bases with no gene match: 6. The CDR3 is 13 residues long. The germline V gene encodes CDR1 ENHRY and CDR2 SYGVKD. CDR3 loop: CAIKQGRNYGYTF. Written as DNA, the CDR3 is TGTGCCATTAAACAGGGGAGGAACTATGGCTACACCTTC.

This clonotype appeared many times. The gene calls are TRBV5-1 and TRBJ1-2, with D uncertain. Trimming took 0 bases from V and 1 from J, leaving 10 bases between them. Germline CDR1 and CDR2: SGHRS and YFSETQ. The CDR3 contains 15 residues. The CDR3, as DNA: TGCGCCAGCAGCTTGGTGTACGGAAATAACTATGGCTACACCTTC. The encoded protein is CASSLVYGNNYGYTF.

This clonotype was recorded at least ten times. The chain links TRBV29-1 to TRBJ1-3, with D uncertain. Germline-derived CDR1 and CDR2 are SQVTM and ANQGSEA. This CDR3 spans 15 amino acids. The germline V and J ends were trimmed by 3 bases and 4 bases, with 16 bases remaining between them. CDR3 DNA: TGCAGCGTTGATGCAGGCCCGGGCTTCGGAAACACCATATATTTT. Its protein is CSVDAGPGFGNTIYF.